This T cell receptor (beta chain) emerged from a study of siplizumab effects on memory and regulatory T cells. The assay looked at some 9.8 x 10^4 TCR templates in each sample. Generated by immunoSEQ multiplex PCR, the TCRdb table keeps only in-frame clones and is missing some. The repertoire holds more than 75,000 clones, with 93% as singletons. The CDR3 sequence is 13 residues long. CDR1 is PRHDT and CDR2 is FYEKMQ in the germline V gene (reference sequence). V lost 5 bases, J lost 4 bases, and 10 bases lay in between. The chain has TRBV13 and TRBJ2-3; D unresolved. The specimen was CD8+ T cells sorted from blood. The receptor comes from a human donor in good health. The CDR3, as DNA: TGTGCCAGCAGCCTAGAGAGAGCAGATACGCAGTATTTT. Protein product: CASSLERADTQYF.